This T cell receptor beta chain was recovered during a study of cytomegalovirus exposure and HLA in healthy donors. Whole-study findings and limits: The authors enumerated roughly 180 TCR beta chains as linked to cytomegalovirus. Within an earlier analysis, most TCR beta V segments proved productive either about 90% or about 30% of the time.

In the PCR, 60 Vbeta and 13 Jbeta primers were used. The method was immunoSEQ multiplex PCR; TCRdb's version includes in-frame clones alone and lacks a portion of them. This table has some 150,000 clones, 77% appearing once. Germline V gives CDR1 SGHVS, CDR2 FNYEAQ. CDR3 length equals 15 residues. V was pared by 5 bases and J by 6 bases, with 10 bases of the junction left unmatched. About this clone: Its antigen is as yet unknown.

V usage is TRBV7-6 and J usage is TRBJ1-5; TRBD1 matches 7 bases. This TCR came from a young man in good health and CMV-seropositive. Sequences were obtained from PBMCs. The CDR3 is CASSLNRGVSQPQHF. In nucleotides, the CDR3 is TGTGCCAGCAGCCTCAACAGGGGTGTAAGTCAGCCCCAGCATTTT.